The 29 T cell receptor beta chains below were found in one sample sequenced in a study of OX40 agonist ivuxolimab in advanced cancers. TCRdb's table, derived via immunoSEQ multiplex PCR, lists solely in-frame clones and lacks some. Seen here are 65,000 to 75,000 clones, about 90% observed once, and the top ten hold around 0.46%. The starting material was CD4+ or CD8+ T cells sorted from blood, obtained in a trial of the OX40 agonist ivuxolimab. Receptor source: an adult with an advanced solid tumor such as melanoma, head and neck, liver or kidney cancer.

The chain recombines TRBV5-6 with TRBJ2-1; 9 bases are a match to TRBD2. This CDR3 comprises 16 residues. The V gene's germline CDR1 is SGHDT and CDR2 YYEEEE. Losses at the gene ends were 1 base for V and 2 bases for J; bases not matched to a gene: 4. The DNA for the CDR3 is TGTGCCAGCAGCTTGTTTGGGACTAGCACCTACAATGAGCAGTTCTTC. Translated, it gives CASSLFGTSTYNEQFF.

The gene calls are TRBV28 and TRBJ2-3; 8 nucleotides align to TRBD1. The CDR3 contains 14 residues. CDR1 is MDHEN, CDR2 SYDVKM, per germline. J was trimmed by 6 bases and V by 4 bases; bases with no gene match: 6. The CDR3 reads CASSWTGTADTQYF. CDR3 nucleotides: TGTGCCAGCAGTTGGACAGGGACGGCCGATACGCAGTATTTT.

The genes are TRBV6-4 and TRBJ1-3; D gene ambiguous. V lost 6 bases and J 8 bases, leaving 14 bases between the germline ends. The CDR3 spans 13 residues. Germline lookup yields CDR1 MRHNA and CDR2 SNTAGT. The CDR3 bases are TGTGCCAGCAGGAGGACGGGAGAAGACACCATATATTTT. Its translation is CASRRTGEDTIYF.

The V call is TRBV5-6, the J call TRBJ2-7; D possibly corresponds to TRBD1 (6 bases). This CDR3 contains 12 residues. The germline CDR1 and CDR2 sequences are SGHDT and YYEEEE. Trimming took off 6 bases at V and 2 bases at J, with 9 bases between the two ends. In DNA, the CDR3 is TGTGCCAGCATGCAGGGGACCTACGAGCAGTACTTC. Translating gives CASMQGTYEQYF.

This chain links TRBV6-5 with TRBJ2-7, with TRBD2 identical over 8 bases. Germline values: CDR1 MNHEY, CDR2 SVGAGI. The CDR3 sequence is 14 residues long. After removal of 2 bases from V and 6 bases from J, the junction contained 6 bases not matched to a gene. CDR3 amino acids: CASSYAGTRTEQYF. CDR3 DNA sequence: TGTGCCAGCAGTTACGCCGGGACTAGGACCGAGCAGTACTTC.

The chain is built from TRBV7-7 and TRBJ2-3; no clear D gene. V shed 6 bases and J shed 0 bases, with 13 bases lying between them. The CDR3 consists of 15 residues. Per germline, CDR1 SSHAT and CDR2 FNYEAQ (reference sequence). Here the CDR3 reads CASSRSDGSTDTQYF. The CDR3 DNA sequence: TGTGCCAGCAGTCGATCCGACGGAAGCACAGATACGCAGTATTTT.

The chain has TRBV29-1 and TRBJ1-1; possible D gene TRBD1, 6 bases. This CDR3 region has 15 residues. CDR1 is SQVTM and CDR2 is ANQGSEA in the germline V gene. V lost 6 bases to trimming and J lost 0 bases, with 17 bases between them. This CDR3 is CSVGGRASMNTEAFF. CDR3 DNA sequence: TGCAGCGTCGGGGGGCGGGCCAGTATGAACACTGAAGCTTTCTTT.

This sequence joins TRBV18 and TRBJ2-1; 11 bases align to TRBD2. There are 15 residues in the CDR3. V shed 3 bases, J shed 5 bases, and the junction held 3 bases outside the gene matches. Germline values: CDR1 KGHSH, CDR2 LQKENI. The CDR3, as DNA: TGTGCCAGCTCACCGGCGACTAGCGGGAACAATGAGCAGTTCTTC. Amino acids: CASSPATSGNNEQFF.

The chain links TRBV25-1 to TRBJ2-5; 7 bases line up with TRBD1. Germline-derived CDR1 and CDR2 are MGHDK and SYGVNS. CDR3 length: 15 amino acids. After removal of 2 bases from V and 4 bases from J, the junction contained 7 bases not matched to a gene. The CDR3 coding sequence is TGTGCCAGCAGTGAAAAGCAGACAGGGCCAGAGACCCAGTACTTC. The encoded protein is CASSEKQTGPETQYF.

This clone showed up just once. The CDR3 DNA sequence: TGCGCCAGCAATCCGTCGGGGGCGGGGAACAATGAGCAGTTCTTC. It translates to CASNPSGAGNNEQFF. This rearrangement joins TRBV10-2 to TRBJ2-1; the D call may be TRBD1 or TRBD2 (6 bases each). The CDR3 runs 15 residues. Germline CDR1 is WSHSY and CDR2 is SAAADI. Trimming shortened V by 7 bases and J by 5 bases, and 18 bases separated the two germline ends.

The J gene is TRBJ1-1, the V gene TRBV7-7; no clear D. V lost 4 bases and J lost 3, with 9 bases in between. Germline CDR1 is SSHAT and CDR2 is FNYEAQ (reference sequence). The CDR3 spans 13 residues. The CDR3 DNA reads TGTGCCAGCAGCTCCCAGGCGGACACTGAAGCTTTCTTT. Encoded protein: CASSSQADTEAFF. The full variable domain, completed using reference TRBV7-7 and TRBJ1-1, is GAGVSQSPRYKVTKRGQDVTLRCDPISSHATLYWYQQALGQGPEFLTYFNYEAQPDKSGLPSDRFSAERPEGSISTLTIQRTEQRDSAMYRCASSSQADTEAFFGQGTRLTVV.

J is TRBJ2-1 and V is TRBV30; TRBD2 matches at 9 bases. The trim removed 0 bases at V and 0 bases at J, leaving 6 bases unmatched. The CDR3 length is 17 residues. CDR1 GTSNPN and CDR2 SVGIG come from the germline V gene (reference sequence). The CDR3 DNA is TGTGCCTGGAGTGTACCGGGTAGCGGGAGCTCCTACAATGAGCAGTTCTTC. Protein: CAWSVPGSGSSYNEQFF. Filled out from reference TRBV30 and TRBJ2-1, the complete variable domain reads SQTIHQWPATLVQPVGSPLSLECTVEGTSNPNLYWYRQAAGRGLQLLFYSVGIGQISSEVPQNLSASRPQDRQFILSSKKLLLSDSGFYLCAWSVPGSGSSYNEQFFGPGTRLTVL.

This chain connects TRBV6-9 to TRBJ2-7; TRBD1 aligns across 8 bases. This CDR3 is 12 amino acids long. Trimming took 7 bases from V and 4 from J; bases not matched to a gene: 3. CDR1 is MNHGY and CDR2 is SVAAGI in the germline V gene. Here the CDR3 DNA reads TGTGCCAGCAATCACAGGGGGTACGAGCAGTACTTC. It is translated as CASNHRGYEQYF.

The gene calls are TRBV7-2 and TRBJ2-1, with D possibly matching TRBD2 (5 bases). V shed 5 bases and J shed 10 bases, with 9 bases lying between them. The germline gives CDR1 SGHTA, CDR2 FQGNSA. The CDR3 contains 11 residues. The DNA for the CDR3 is TGTGCCAGCAGCCCGAGACTAGAGCAGTTCTTC. Encoded protein: CASSPRLEQFF. The complete variable domain, with remaining parts taken from reference TRBV7-2 and TRBJ2-1, reads GAGVSQSPSNKVTEKGKDVELRCDPISGHTALYWYRQSLGQGLEFLIYFQGNSAPDKSGLPSDRFSAERTGGSVSTLTIQRTQQEDSAVYLCASSPRLEQFFGPGTRLTVL.

The chain uses TRBV27 and TRBJ2-2, with 7 bases that match TRBD2. J was trimmed by 4 bases and V by 6 bases; bases with no gene match: 11. Per the germline V gene, CDR1 is MNHEY and CDR2 is SMNVEV (reference sequence). The CDR3 has 16 amino acids. This chain's CDR3 is CASSPRLAAGTGELFF. CDR3 DNA sequence: TGTGCCAGCAGCCCTCGGCTAGCGGCGGGCACCGGGGAGCTGTTTTTT.

The chain employs TRBV7-9 and TRBJ2-1, with TRBD2 matching 12 bases. J was trimmed by 7 bases and V by 5 bases; bases with no gene match: 9. Germline CDR1 SEHNR, CDR2 FQNEAQ (reference sequence). The CDR3 is 16 amino acids. CDR3 nucleotides: TGTGCCAGCAGCCCACGGGGACTAGCGGGCCGGAATGAGCAGTTCTTC. As protein: CASSPRGLAGRNEQFF.

This clone was recorded only once. The chain recombines TRBV4-1 with TRBJ2-1; TRBD2 aligns across 7 bases. Trimming removed 7 bases from V and 4 bases from J; junction bases left unmatched: 7. The CDR3 has 14 residues. Germline values: CDR1 MGHRA, CDR2 YSYEKL. CDR3 sequence (DNA): TGCGCCAGCACCCTAGCGGTGGGATACAATGAGCAGTTCTTC. Amino acids: CASTLAVGYNEQFF.

This clone was seen once. The chain links TRBV5-1 to TRBJ2-3, with 9 positions matching TRBD2. Germline trimming cut 0 bases from V and 0 bases from J; bases unmatched to any gene: 2. The CDR3 has 16 amino acids. Germline V gives CDR1 SGHRS, CDR2 YFSETQ. CDR3 nucleotide sequence: TGCGCCAGCAGCTTGGTTACTAGCGGGAGCACAGATACGCAGTATTTT. Amino acid sequence: CASSLVTSGSTDTQYF.

This chain links TRBV5-6 with TRBJ2-7, with unresolved D. The germline CDR1 and CDR2 sequences are SGHDT and YYEEEE. The V gene lost 2 bases and the J gene lost 2 bases, with 5 bases spanning the gap. CDR3 size: 12 residues. In nucleotides, the CDR3 is TGTGCCAGCAGCTTAAGGACCTACGAGCAGTACTTC. This codes for CASSLRTYEQYF.

This chain links TRBV15 with TRBJ1-5, with 7 bases lining up with TRBD1. Losses at the gene ends were 4 bases for V and 9 bases for J; bases not matched to a gene: 21. The CDR3 is made up of 18 amino acids. Germline V gene lookup returns CDR1 LNHNV and CDR2 YYDKDF (reference sequence). CDR3: CATSKFDGQDFHPRPQHF. CDR3 sequence (DNA): TGTGCCACCAGCAAATTCGACGGACAGGATTTTCATCCCCGGCCCCAGCATTTT.

V and J are TRBV11-3 and TRBJ2-5, with 9 positions matching TRBD2. V trimming: 3 bases; J trimming: 3 bases; junction bases outside the gene matches: 8. Germline lookup yields CDR1 SGHNT and CDR2 YENEEA. The CDR3 is 16 amino acids. The DNA for the CDR3 is TGTGCCAGCAGCTTTTCCCTTGCGGGAGGGGAAGAGACCCAGTACTTC. Protein: CASSFSLAGGEETQYF. Drawing the rest from reference TRBV11-3 and TRBJ2-5, the complete variable domain is EAGVVQSPRYKIIEKKQPVAFWCNPISGHNTLYWYLQNLGQGPELLIRYENEEAVDDSQLPKDRFSAERLKGVDSTLKIQPAELGDSAVYLCASSFSLAGGEETQYFGPGTRLLVL.

This clone was detected only a few times. V gene TRBV7-2 combines with J gene TRBJ1-5, with 10 nucleotides matching TRBD1. This CDR3 is built from 15 residues. V shed 5 bases, J shed 4 bases, and the junction held 5 bases outside the gene matches. CDR1 SGHTA and CDR2 FQGNSA come from the germline V gene. CDR3 loop: CASSAGQGRNQPQHF. CDR3 DNA sequence: TGTGCCAGCAGCGCGGGACAGGGGAGGAATCAGCCCCAGCATTTT.

The rearrangement links TRBV25-1 to TRBJ2-1, with a possible D match to TRBD2 (5 bases). Germline V gives CDR1 MGHDK, CDR2 SYGVNS. The CDR3 is 11 residues long. Trimming removed 6 bases at V and 11 bases at J, with 11 bases between. The CDR3 loop reads CASSSGGKQFF. CDR3 in DNA: TGTGCCAGCAGCAGCGGCGGTAAGCAGTTCTTC.

This clone was detected only once. The CDR3 reads CASKGQTQYEQYF. The CDR3 region has the DNA TGCGCCAGCAAAGGACAGACCCAGTACGAGCAGTACTTC. The chain recombines TRBV10-2 with TRBJ2-7, with a possible D match to TRBD1 (6 bases). Trimming pared 7 bases from V and 4 bases from J, leaving 14 bases between. There are 13 residues in the CDR3. The V gene's germline CDR1 is WSHSY and CDR2 SAAADI.

The gene calls are TRBV2 and TRBJ2-3; 10 nucleotides match TRBD1. Unmatched junction bases numbered 1, after V lost 4 bases and J lost 3 bases. The CDR3 spans 14 residues. Germline-derived CDR1 and CDR2 are SNHLY and FYNNEI. CDR3 DNA: TGTGCCAGCAGTGGACAGGGGGCTACAGATACGCAGTATTTT. This gives the protein CASSGQGATDTQYF.

CDR3 residues: CASSERRSQETQYF. The DNA for the CDR3 is TGCGCCAGCAGTGAAAGGAGAAGCCAAGAGACCCAGTACTTC. The chain carries TRBV10-1 and TRBJ2-5, with D uncertain. V was trimmed by 3 bases and J by 1 base, leaving 9 bases between them. Germline CDR1 reads WNHNN; CDR2 reads SYGVQD (reference sequence). The CDR3 length is 14 residues.

The chain carries TRBV7-9 and TRBJ2-3, with D possibly TRBD1 on 6 matching bases. The CDR3 consists of 13 residues. V lost 4 bases and J lost 5, with 10 bases in between. Germline-derived CDR1 and CDR2 are SEHNR and FQNEAQ (reference sequence). CDR3 nucleotide sequence: TGTGCCAGCAGCTCCGGACAGAGAGATACGCAGTATTTT. Amino acids: CASSSGQRDTQYF.

The chain employs TRBV5-1 and TRBJ2-6; D is undetermined. The germline V and J ends were trimmed by 2 bases and 2 bases, with 8 bases remaining between them. The CDR3 runs 15 residues. Germline V gives CDR1 SGHRS, CDR2 YFSETQ. The CDR3 region is CASSLGIPGANVLTF. CDR3 in DNA: TGCGCCAGCAGCTTAGGAATACCTGGGGCCAACGTCCTGACTTTC.

The chain uses TRBV7-2 and TRBJ1-1; 7 bases fit TRBD1. The CDR3 runs to 15 residues. V gave up 8 bases and J gave up 0 bases; unmatched junction bases: 9. Per germline, CDR1 SGHTA and CDR2 FQGNSA. CDR3: CASRTPGQLNTEAFF. The DNA for the CDR3 is TGTGCCAGCCGTACACCGGGACAGTTGAACACTGAAGCTTTCTTT.